The 9 T cell receptor beta chains in this list originate from one sample, sequenced in a study of regulatory T cells in long-lasting Graves disease. Time point in this sample: newly diagnosed GD, antithyroid drugs for less than 3 months. PBMC-derived RNA was used for the TCR library. Assembly of TCR beta libraries relied on iRepertoire HTBI primers together with Arm-PCR of CDR3 regions. TCRdb ran MiXCR on the multiplex PCR reads and lists one entry per CDR3 protein. The sample includes around 400,000 distinct CDR3 sequences, 15% to 18% of them seen just once. Sequencing used peripheral blood mononuclear cells (PBMCs), obtained at new diagnosis, from a patient treated with antithyroid drugs. Receptors originate from a female donor with Graves disease.

The chain combines TRBV7-3 with TRBJ2-5; perhaps D is TRBD1 or TRBD2 (6 bases each). V lost 5 bases to trimming and J lost 4 bases, with 20 bases between them. The CDR3 runs 16 residues. Looked up from germline, CDR1 is SGHTA and CDR2 is FQGTGA. As DNA, the CDR3 is TGTGCCAGCAGCCAAGTTGCGGGACACCGCGGAGAGACCCAGTACTTC. Its translation: CASSQVAGHRGETQYF.

This clonotype was seen many times. The chain has TRBV4-2 and TRBJ2-7; 10 bases are shared with TRBD2. V dropped 2 bases and J dropped 6; count of bases not matched to a gene: 10. The CDR3 consists of 16 residues. Germline lookup yields CDR1 LGHNA and CDR2 YNFKEQ. The CDR3, as DNA: TGTGCCAGCAGCCAATCCCTCGCTAGCGGGAGACCCGAGCAGTACTTC. Protein sequence: CASSQSLASGRPEQYF.

This clonotype appeared many times. The genes are TRBV20-1 and TRBJ2-5, with 7 bases fitting TRBD1. The CDR3 is 12 residues long. Germline V gene sequence: CDR1 DFQATT, CDR2 SNEGSKA (reference sequence). V was pared by 6 bases and J by 2 bases, with 3 bases of the junction left unmatched. DNA for the CDR3: TGCAGTGCAAAGGGACAGCAAGAGACCCAGTACTTC. It is translated as CSAKGQQETQYF.

To note about this clonotype: A read error likely explains this, since a far larger clone differs by one base. The chain combines TRBV3-1 with TRBJ2-1, with TRBD1 matching 8 bases. The CDR3 length is 16 residues. Germline CDR1 and CDR2: LGHDT and YNNKEL (reference sequence). The CDR3 nucleotides are TGTGCCAGCAGCCAAGGACAGGGGAGCTCCTACAATGAGCGGTTCTTC. Translating it yields CASSQGQGSSYNERFF.

Remarks on this clonotype: A read error may account for a junction end that differs from germline. J is TRBJ1-5 and V is TRBV27; D may be TRBD1 (5 bases). The CDR3 is 14 amino acids. Germline CDR1 is MNHEY and CDR2 is SMNVEV (reference sequence). CDR3 sequence: CASSLGVGGQPLHF. Here the CDR3 DNA reads TGTGCCAGCAGTTTGGGGGTTGGAGGTCAGCCCCTGCATTTT.

The chain links TRBV9 to TRBJ2-5; D perhaps matches TRBD2 (7 bases). The CDR3 covers 14 residues. The germline V gene has CDR1 SGDLS and CDR2 YYNGEE. V was pared by 1 base and J by 5 bases, with 12 bases between. The CDR3 is CASSVRGGRETQYF. The CDR3 nucleotides are TGTGCCAGCAGCGTAAGGGGGGGCCGGGAGACCCAGTACTTC. The whole variable domain, filled in from reference TRBV9 and TRBJ2-5, reads DSGVTQTPKHLITATGQRVTLRCSPRSGDLSVYWYQQSLDQGLQFLIQYYNGEERAKGNILERFSAQQFPDLHSELNLSSLELGDSALYFCASSVRGGRETQYFGPGTRLLVL.

The chain recombines TRBV25-1 with TRBJ1-1; D uncertain. Germline V gives CDR1 MGHDK, CDR2 SYGVNS. This CDR3 has 13 amino acids. Trimming left V 6 bases short and J 0 bases short, with 8 bases between. The CDR3 protein is CASRTEMNTEAFF. The CDR3 nucleotides are TGTGCCAGCAGAACAGAGATGAACACTGAAGCTTTCTTT.

At least ten counts were recorded for this clonotype. This chain uses TRBV29-1 with TRBJ1-2, with D possibly being TRBD1 (5 bases). Germline loops: CDR1 SQVTM, CDR2 ANQGSEA. This CDR3 is 15 amino acids long. Between the trimmed V and J ends, which lost 1 base and 3 bases, there was a span of 15 bases. The CDR3 DNA sequence: TGCAGCGTTGAAGGTGTGCAGGGACCAGACTATGGCTACACCTTC. This translates into CSVEGVQGPDYGYTF. Drawing the rest from reference TRBV29-1 and TRBJ1-2, the complete variable domain is SAVISQKPSRDICQRGTSLTIQCQVDSQVTMMFWYRQQPGQSLTLIATANQGSEATYESGFVIDKFPISRPNLTFSTLTVSNMSPEDSSIYLCSVEGVQGPDYGYTFGSGTRLTVV.

As to this clonotype: At one boundary the junction diverges from the germline segment, which might be a read error. The chain combines TRBV18 with TRBJ2-5; TRBD2 aligns across 12 bases. From germline, CDR1 is KGHSH and CDR2 LQKENI. This CDR3 is 16 amino acids long. Here the CDR3 reads CASPPRRLAGAETQYF. The DNA of the CDR3 is TGTGCCAGCCCACCCAGGAGACTAGCGGGGGCTGAGACCCAGTACTTC.